This entry lists 24 T cell receptor beta chains sequenced from one sample in a study of blood T cells in healthy people across ages. A sample-barcoded 5' primer and a J-beta primer mix were used in a second PCR of roughly 7 to 11 cycles. MiXCR was run by TCRdb on the 5' RACE reads, yielding one entry per CDR3 protein. The sample has over 500,000 distinct CDR3 sequences; around a quarter are singletons. This sample also belongs to another study, concerning T cells of mothers and their children.

The sequencing sample was made of blood. All receptors derive from a boy younger than 10 in good health.

This clonotype was observed a few times. The rearrangement links TRBV20-1 to TRBJ2-4; D is ambiguous. Germline V gene data show CDR1 as DFQATT and CDR2 as SNEGSKA (reference sequence). The CDR3 is 15 residues long. V lost 3 bases and J 0 bases, leaving 12 bases between the germline ends. CDR3 nucleotides: TGCAGTGCTAGGGAAAGCCTGACAGCCAAAAACATTCAGTACTTC. Protein: CSARESLTAKNIQYF.

The J gene is TRBJ1-6, the V gene TRBV10-3; 7 bases align to TRBD1. The germline CDR1 and CDR2 sequences are ENHRY and SYGVKD. This CDR3 comprises 15 residues. V shed 4 bases and J 5 bases; nucleotides not matched to a gene: 5. The CDR3: CAISGGTENNSPLHF. The DNA of the CDR3 is TGTGCCATCAGTGGAGGGACAGAAAATAATTCACCCCTCCACTTT.

The chain combines TRBV11-2 with TRBJ1-2; 8 bases match TRBD1. From germline, CDR1 is SGHAT and CDR2 FQNNGV. With V trimmed by 5 bases and J by 0 bases, 11 bases remained unmatched. The CDR3 consists of 17 residues. The CDR3 is CASSPLKARGPNYGYTF. The CDR3, as DNA: TGTGCCAGCAGCCCCCTGAAAGCCAGGGGGCCTAACTATGGCTACACCTTC.

This clonotype was observed a few times. This rearrangement joins TRBV14 to TRBJ2-5; no clear D gene. Germline V lookup: CDR1 SGHDN, CDR2 FVKESK. This CDR3 spans 15 amino acids. The V end was cut by 1 base, the J end by 6 bases, with 15 bases between. The CDR3 sequence: CASSQGGTERKTQYF. CDR3 in DNA: TGTGCCAGCAGCCAAGGTGGAACAGAGCGAAAGACCCAGTACTTC.

The rearrangement joins TRBV4-2 to TRBJ2-5, with 11 bases lining up with TRBD2. The DNA end favors TRBJ2-1, so the J call may be wrong. Germline assignment: CDR1 LGHNA and CDR2 YNFKEQ. The CDR3 extends over 18 amino acids. CDR3 amino acids: CASSQGIAGGPDRSEQFF. CDR3 in DNA: TGTGCCAGCAGCCAGGGGATAGCGGGGGGGCCTGATCGGAGTGAGCAGTTCTTC.

The chain employs TRBV28 and TRBJ2-7; no definite D call. Germline V gives CDR1 MDHEN, CDR2 SYDVKM. Trimming cost V 4 bases and J 3 bases, with 13 bases left between them. CDR3 size: 14 residues. CDR3 residues: CASSSATLVYEQYF. DNA of the CDR3: TGTGCCAGCAGTTCCGCGACTCTTGTCTACGAGCAGTACTTC.

The rearrangement links TRBV7-9 to TRBJ2-3; D uncertain. Trimming left V 0 bases short and J 7 bases short, with 11 bases between. The CDR3 runs 14 residues. Germline lookup yields CDR1 SEHNR and CDR2 FQNEAQ (reference sequence). CDR3 protein: CASSLAVTPNTQYF. CDR3 bases: TGTGCCAGCAGCTTAGCGGTAACACCAAATACGCAGTATTTT.

The chain uses TRBV5-1 and TRBJ2-3; weak D call: TRBD2 (5 bases). Germline V gene sequence: CDR1 SGHRS, CDR2 YFSETQ. This CDR3 contains 15 residues. Trimming shortened V by 0 bases and J by 2 bases, and 10 bases separated the two germline ends. The DNA of the CDR3 is TGCGCCAGCAGCTTGGAACGGGGAGACACAGATACGCAGTATTTT. Its translation is CASSLERGDTDTQYF.

This sequence joins TRBV6-2 or TRBV6-3 and TRBJ1-5; D is unresolved. CDR1 is MNHEY, CDR2 SVGEGT, per germline. The ends were cut back, 6 bases at V and 1 base at J, with 4 bases in the middle. The CDR3 is 12 amino acids. CDR3 in DNA: TGTGCCAGCAGGATGAGCAATCAGCCCCAGCATTTT. This codes for CASRMSNQPQHF.

This chain uses TRBV2 with TRBJ2-1; 8 bases are shared with TRBD2. V lost 6 bases and J lost 6; bases outside the gene matches: 7. Looked up from germline, CDR1 is SNHLY and CDR2 is FYNNEI. The CDR3 length is 14 residues. CDR3 DNA sequence: TGTGCCAGCAGCGCAATAGGGACTAGCAATGAGCAGTTCTTC. This codes for CASSAIGTSNEQFF.

V is TRBV27 and J is TRBJ1-1; possible D gene TRBD1, 5 bases. Trimming left V 3 bases short and J 4 bases short, with 12 bases between. This CDR3 is 14 amino acids long. CDR1 MNHEY and CDR2 SMNVEV come from the germline V gene (reference sequence). CDR3: CASSLQGGFTEAFF. The CDR3 nucleotides read TGTGCCAGCAGTTTGCAGGGAGGTTTCACTGAAGCTTTCTTT.

The chain links TRBV29-1 to TRBJ2-1; 8 nucleotides align to TRBD2. With V trimmed by 8 bases and J by 6 bases, 9 bases remained unmatched. The length of the CDR3 is 13 residues. Germline loops: CDR1 SQVTM, CDR2 ANQGSEA. The CDR3 protein is CSTGGVLINEQFF. The CDR3 DNA reads TGCAGCACGGGGGGGGTATTGATCAATGAGCAGTTCTTC.

The chain uses TRBV13 and TRBJ1-6; weak D call: TRBD1 (5 bases). V lost 4 bases, J lost 14 bases, and 12 bases lay in between. This CDR3 is built from 12 residues. The germline CDR1 and CDR2 sequences are PRHDT and FYEKMQ (reference sequence). CDR3 amino acids: CASSYRDGALHF. CDR3 DNA: TGTGCCAGCAGCTACCGGGACGGGGCCCTCCACTTT.

This chain joins TRBV6-4 and TRBJ2-7, with TRBD1 matching 9 bases. V was clipped by 6 bases and J by 2 bases; unmatched bases: 5. Per the germline V gene, CDR1 is MRHNA and CDR2 is SNTAGT. There are 14 residues in the CDR3. CDR3 DNA sequence: TGTGCCAGCAGGGGGACAGGGTCGCCCTACGAGCAGTACTTC. Protein: CASRGTGSPYEQYF.

This clonotype was observed a few times. The genes are TRBV29-1 and TRBJ2-5; D is perhaps TRBD2 (5 bases). Per the germline V gene, CDR1 is SQVTM and CDR2 is ANQGSEA. This CDR3 is built from 12 residues. The V gene lost 7 bases and the J gene lost 2 bases, with 11 bases spanning the gap. The CDR3 reads CSAGRAQETQYF. The CDR3 DNA is TGCAGCGCCGGGCGGGCTCAAGAGACCCAGTACTTC.

This clonotype was counted between two and nine times. The chain carries TRBV12-3 or TRBV12-4 and TRBJ1-5; 8 positions agree with TRBD1. V lost 6 bases, J lost 7 bases, and 5 bases stayed unmatched. The CDR3 spans 13 residues. CDR3 residues: CASSYRGLQPQHF. Written as DNA, the CDR3 is TGTGCCAGCAGCTACAGGGGGTTGCAGCCCCAGCATTTT.

Comments on this clonotype: One junction end does not reproduce the germline sequence, and a read error may be involved. V gene TRBV4-2 combines with J gene TRBJ2-6, with 11 nucleotides matching TRBD1. The CDR3 length is 19 residues. Germline CDR1 is LGHNA and CDR2 is YNFKEQ. CDR3: CASSQGQGVSPSGANVLTF. In DNA, the CDR3 is TGTGCCAGCAGCCAGGGACAGGGGGTGAGCCCCTCTGGAGCCAACGTCCTGACTTTC.

This clonotype turned up a few times. The rearrangement joins TRBV4-3 to TRBJ2-7; 10 positions agree with TRBD2. The CDR3 runs 15 residues. The junction had 7 bases not matched to a gene; V was cut back by 5 bases and J by 3 bases. CDR1 and CDR2 (germline): LGHNA, YSLEER. In DNA, the CDR3 is TGCGCCAGCAGCGAGCGGGAGGGCGCAATCTACGAGCAGTACTTC. Amino acids: CASSEREGAIYEQYF.

This clonotype has just a few counts. The chain has TRBV5-1 and TRBJ2-7; D perhaps matches TRBD1 (6 bases). Trimming shortened V by 1 base and J by 3 bases, and 14 bases separated the two germline ends. Germline V CDR1 and CDR2: SGHRS, YFSETQ. The CDR3 extends over 15 amino acids. CDR3 sequence reads: CASSLSGENIYEQYF. The CDR3 DNA sequence: TGCGCCAGCAGCTTGTCAGGGGAGAATATCTACGAGCAGTACTTC.

V gene TRBV7-2 combines with J gene TRBJ2-7; no clear D gene. Germline V gene lookup returns CDR1 SGHTA and CDR2 FQGNSA. V shed 5 bases and J shed 3 bases, with 17 bases lying between them. The CDR3 runs to 15 residues. CDR3 amino acids: CASSLGPGPSYEQYF. Written as DNA, the CDR3 is TGTGCCAGCAGCCTAGGTCCGGGCCCTAGCTACGAGCAGTACTTC.

V is TRBV4-2 and J is TRBJ2-3; 9 bases map to TRBD2. Losses at the gene ends were 0 bases for V and 5 bases for J; bases not matched to a gene: 6. From germline, CDR1 is LGHNA and CDR2 YNFKEQ. This CDR3 spans 16 amino acids. The CDR3 nucleotides are TGTGCCAGCAGCCAAGAATGGCTAGCGGGAATAGATACGCAGTATTTT. This translates into CASSQEWLAGIDTQYF.

This clonotype showed up many times. J is TRBJ2-1 and V is TRBV5-1, with D tentatively TRBD2 (7 bases). Germline V CDR1 and CDR2: SGHRS, YFSETQ. CDR3 length equals 15 residues. V lost 1 base to trimming and J lost 2 bases, with 10 bases between them. Here the CDR3 reads CASSLTGGPYNEQFF. CDR3 nucleotides: TGCGCCAGCAGCTTGACGGGGGGCCCCTACAATGAGCAGTTCTTC.

The genes are TRBV7-9 and TRBJ2-5; no definite D call. This CDR3 has 15 amino acids. The germline V gene has CDR1 SEHNR and CDR2 FQNEAQ (reference sequence). V lost 4 bases and J 1 base, leaving 13 bases between the germline ends. DNA for the CDR3: TGTGCCAGCAGCTCTTTCTGGGGTTCCCAAGAGACCCAGTACTTC. It yields the protein CASSSFWGSQETQYF.

This clonotype was counted between two and nine times. The rearrangement joins TRBV7-9 to TRBJ2-5; 13 nucleotides match TRBD2. The J call may be faulty, since TRBJ2-7 better matches the DNA end. The CDR3 covers 17 residues. Germline V gives CDR1 SEHNR, CDR2 FQNEAQ (reference sequence). The CDR3 region has the DNA TGTGCCAGCAGCTCTGGGCGGTGGACTAGCGGGAGTCGCGAGCAGTACTTC. Its protein is CASSSGRWTSGSREQYF.